The sample holds many counts of the clone carrying this T cell receptor beta chain. No antigen is known for it. This specimen comes from a study of T cell repertoires in cytomegalovirus infection. General study points: Clonotype analysis showed dominance of the ex vivo response by HLA-C-restricted CMV-specific TCR beta clonotypes.

Using its own MiXCR run on the reads, TCRdb lists one record per CDR3 protein. The table lists around 530,000 distinct CDR3 sequences, more than 20% of them singletons. Trimming removed 1 base at V and 3 bases at J, with 7 bases between. This CDR3 region has 14 residues. Per the germline V gene, CDR1 is SGHVS and CDR2 is FQNEAQ. The material sequenced was PBMCs. This clonotype originated in a human donor in good health (CMV status not recorded). Some clones in this sample may be carry-over from other donors' samples. The chain has TRBV7-8 and TRBJ1-3; D is possibly TRBD1 (5 bases). CDR3 nucleotides: TGTGCCAGCAGCTTAGAACAGGTTGGAAACACCATATATTTT. It specifies CASSLEQVGNTIYF. Filled out from reference TRBV7-8 and TRBJ1-3, the complete variable domain reads GAGVSQSPRYKVAKRGQDVALRCDPISGHVSLFWYQQALGQGPEFLTYFQNEAQLDKSGLPSDRFFAERPEGSVSTLKIQRTQQEDSAVYLCASSLEQVGNTIYFGEGSWLTVV.